This T cell receptor beta chain is drawn from a study of read filtering for tumor transcriptome and immune sequencing. Study-level background: IR-seq gave about 3.5 to 11 million TCR reads per sample; RNA-seq gave roughly 80 to 1,400. Study conclusions and caveats: RNA-seq captured clonotypes less deeply and reliably than IR-seq.

This CDR3 has 15 residues. The V gene's germline CDR1 is KGHSH and CDR2 LQKENI. This library used roughly 400 ng RNA and molecular barcoded adaptors spanning alpha/delta and beta/gamma chains. TCRdb ran MiXCR on the reads and lists one entry per CDR3 protein. The top ten clones hold 45% of a sample with about 60,000 distinct CDR3 sequences, 14% of them seen once. A note on this clonotype: Its antigen remains unknown. A much larger clone sits a single nucleotide away, making a read error possible.

The receptor comes from a donor aged 40 or over with multiple myeloma. The specimen was a population of CD138-negative cells sorted from bone marrow. This chain uses TRBV18 with TRBJ1-5, with D tentatively TRBD1 (6 bases). This chain's CDR3 is CASPPRGIPNQPQHF. The CDR3 coding sequence is TGTGCCAGCCCACCAAGGGGGATCCCCAATCAGCCCCAGCATTTT.